A single sample gave rise to the 18 T cell receptor beta chains below, sequenced in a study of radiation and T cells in renal cell carcinoma. Time point here: blood 2 weeks post-SBRT. As to treatment: 15 Gy SBRT to primary tumor, nephrectomy 4 weeks later. Only in-frame clones appear in the TCRdb table, and some are missing; sequencing was by immunoSEQ multiplex PCR. The table has 65,000 to 80,000 clones, approximately 83% seen once. This specimen consisted of blood, obtained from a patient whose treatment included radiotherapy and nephrectomy. These receptors originate from a woman aged 45-60 years with renal cell carcinoma.

As for this clone: This sample also contains other DNA sequences that code for the same CDR3. The DNA of the CDR3 is TGTGCCAGCAGCTTAGGGGGAGACTATGGCTACACCTTC. It codes for CASSLGGDYGYTF. The chain recombines TRBV7-2 with TRBJ1-2, with unresolved D. The V gene lost 1 base and the J gene lost 3 bases, with 6 bases spanning the gap. CDR3 length equals 13 residues. Looked up from germline, CDR1 is SGHTA and CDR2 is FQGNSA.

V usage is TRBV28 and J usage is TRBJ1-5; 12 bases align to TRBD1. Germline trimming cut 6 bases from V and 0 bases from J; bases unmatched to any gene: 12. The germline CDR1 and CDR2 sequences are MDHEN and SYDVKM. CDR3 size: 19 residues. The CDR3 sequence: CASSAKGQGALFSNQPQHF. The CDR3 DNA follows: TGTGCCAGCAGCGCTAAGGGACAGGGGGCCCTCTTTAGCAATCAGCCCCAGCATTTT.

CDR3 sequence (DNA): TGCGCCAGCAGCTGGAGACAGACGGGATCGGGCGAGCAGTACTTC. Translating it yields CASSWRQTGSGEQYF. J is TRBJ2-7 and V is TRBV5-1; D possibly matches TRBD1 or TRBD2 (5 bases each). CDR1 and CDR2 from the germline V gene are SGHRS and YFSETQ. Trimming cost V 3 bases and J 6 bases, with 19 bases left between them. CDR3 length: 15 amino acids.

Worth noting for this clone: The junction departs from the called germline gene at one end, perhaps through a read error. The chain combines TRBV4-3 with TRBJ1-3; D uncertain. Germline CDR1 and CDR2: LGHNA and YSLEER. The CDR3 spans 14 residues. The CDR3 protein is CASSQDKIGKTIYF. The CDR3 DNA reads TGCGCCAGCAGCCAAGACAAAATCGGAAAAACCATATATTTT.

The sample holds a few counts of this clone. This chain uses TRBV9 with TRBJ2-1; 9 nucleotides agree with TRBD2. V gave up 2 bases and J gave up 5 bases; unmatched junction bases: 5. The CDR3 covers 15 residues. Per the germline V gene, CDR1 is SGDLS and CDR2 is YYNGEE. The CDR3 bases are TGTGCCAGCAGCGTCAGCGGGAGGCCCCACAATGAGCAGTTCTTC. Protein sequence: CASSVSGRPHNEQFF.

This clone was observed once. The V and J genes are TRBV15 and TRBJ2-1, with 7 bases lining up with TRBD2. This CDR3 has 13 amino acids. With V trimmed by 4 bases and J by 8 bases, 5 bases remained unmatched. The germline CDR1 and CDR2 sequences are LNHNV and YYDKDF (reference sequence). The CDR3 protein is CATSKGLVHEQFF. CDR3 DNA: TGTGCCACCAGCAAAGGACTAGTTCATGAGCAGTTCTTC.

The genes are TRBV18 and TRBJ2-7; the D gene is possibly TRBD2 (5 bases). The CDR3 has 16 amino acids. The germline V gene has CDR1 KGHSH and CDR2 LQKENI. Trimming took 1 base from V and 6 from J, leaving 19 bases between them. CDR3 loop: CASSPQGLSRSSEQYF. The CDR3, as DNA: TGTGCCAGCTCACCACAAGGACTCTCAAGGTCATCCGAGCAGTACTTC.

This clone was counted a few times. The genes are TRBV7-6 and TRBJ2-2; possible D gene TRBD2, 6 bases. This CDR3 contains 15 residues. Germline lookup yields CDR1 SGHVS and CDR2 FNYEAQ. The germline V and J ends were trimmed by 2 bases and 3 bases, with 10 bases remaining between them. The CDR3 bases are TGTGCCAGCAGCTTAACCCCGGGAGACACCGGGGAGCTGTTTTTT. Protein sequence: CASSLTPGDTGELFF. The full variable domain, its missing parts supplied by reference TRBV7-6 and TRBJ2-2, is GAGVSQSPRYKVTKRGQDVALRCDPISGHVSLYWYRQALGQGPEFLTYFNYEAQQDKSGLPNDRFSAERPEGSISTLTIQRTEQRDSAMYRCASSLTPGDTGELFFGEGSRLTVL.

In DNA form, the CDR3 reads TGTGCCAGCAGCTTAGAGAGCACCGGAGACTCACCCCTCCACTTT. It translates to CASSLESTGDSPLHF. The rearrangement uses TRBV7-6 and TRBJ1-6; D not certain. Trimming pared 1 base from V and 10 bases from J, leaving 14 bases between. The germline V gene encodes CDR1 SGHVS and CDR2 FNYEAQ. This CDR3 region has 15 residues.

The chain uses TRBV21-1 and TRBJ2-7; TRBD1 is taken as the D call from the table, unchecked against the DNA. TRBV21-1 is a known pseudogene. CDR3 length: 15 residues. CDR3 nucleotides: TGTGCCAGCAGCAAAGGGACAGGGGGCTGGTACGAGCAGTACTTC. This sequence encodes CASSKGTGGWYEQYF.

The chain combines TRBV25-1 with TRBJ1-1; TRBD1 matches at 7 bases. With 3 bases clipped from V and 1 base from J, the junction kept 8 bases outside the gene matches. There are 16 residues in the CDR3. Germline V lookup: CDR1 MGHDK, CDR2 SYGVNS. The CDR3 DNA follows: TGTGCCAGCAGTGAGCTGACAGGGTCGGGGAACACTGAAGCTTTCTTT. This sequence encodes CASSELTGSGNTEAFF. The full variable domain, with the rest looked up from reference TRBV25-1 and TRBJ1-1, is EADIYQTPRYLVIGTGKKITLECSQTMGHDKMYWYQQDPGMELHLIHYSYGVNSTEKGDLSSESTVSRIRTEHFPLTLESARPSHTSQYLCASSELTGSGNTEAFFGQGTRLTVV.

The rearrangement uses TRBV6-5 and TRBJ2-5; tentatively, D is TRBD1 or TRBD2 (5 bases each). Germline-derived CDR1 and CDR2 are MNHEY and SVGAGI. V gave up 0 bases and J gave up 0 bases, with 11 bases separating them. The CDR3 has 16 residues. In nucleotides, the CDR3 is TGTGCCAGCAGTTACTCCGGGGCTCAGTACCAAGAGACCCAGTACTTC. Translation gives CASSYSGAQYQETQYF.

This clone was seen a single time. V and J are TRBV9 and TRBJ1-2; the D is unclear. This CDR3 is 13 amino acids long. The germline gives CDR1 SGDLS, CDR2 YYNGEE. Trimming cost V 0 bases and J 10 bases, with 13 bases left between them. CDR3 coding DNA: TGTGCCAGCAGCGTAGGAGGGTTCCCTACCTACACCTTC. This codes for CASSVGGFPTYTF.

The V and J genes are TRBV7-9 and TRBJ2-1; perhaps D is TRBD1 or TRBD2 (6 bases each). CDR1 SEHNR and CDR2 FQNEAQ come from the germline V gene (reference sequence). This CDR3 contains 16 residues. With 2 bases removed from V and 1 base from J, the gap between germline ends came to 12 bases. The CDR3 loop reads CASSLSGGRSYNEQFF. CDR3 in DNA: TGTGCCAGCAGCTTAAGTGGGGGGCGATCCTACAATGAGCAGTTCTTC.

Here the CDR3 reads CASSPGDRTYEQYF. The CDR3 nucleotides read TGTGCCAGCAGCCCGGGGGACAGAACCTACGAGCAGTACTTC. V usage is TRBV7-2 and J usage is TRBJ2-7, with a possible D match to TRBD1 (7 bases). Per the germline V gene, CDR1 is SGHTA and CDR2 is FQGNSA. The CDR3 runs to 14 residues. V dropped 5 bases and J dropped 2 bases, with 13 bases sitting between them.

The chain couples TRBV5-6 to TRBJ1-5, with D perhaps TRBD1 (6 bases). The V gene lost 4 bases and the J gene lost 1 base, with 12 bases spanning the gap. The CDR3 runs 15 residues. The germline CDR1 and CDR2 sequences are SGHDT and YYEEEE. The CDR3 loop is CASSGGIGSNQPQHF. The CDR3 DNA is TGTGCCAGCAGCGGGGGCATAGGAAGCAATCAGCCCCAGCATTTT.

In its sample, this clone was seen once. This sequence joins TRBV7-2 and TRBJ2-1, with D possibly TRBD2 on 5 matching bases. Between the trimmed V and J ends, which lost 11 bases and 10 bases, there was a span of 21 bases. The length of the CDR3 is 13 residues. The germline CDR1 and CDR2 sequences are SGHTA and FQGNSA. CDR3 region: CADGVARFGEQFF. As DNA, the CDR3 is TGTGCCGACGGGGTGGCGCGGTTCGGGGAGCAGTTCTTC. Full variable domain (outside the CDR3, taken from reference TRBV7-2 and TRBJ2-1): GAGVSQSPSNKVTEKGKDVELRCDPISGHTALYWYRQSLGQGLEFLIYFQGNSAPDKSGLPSDRFSAERTGGSVSTLTIQRTQQEDSAVYLCADGVARFGEQFFGPGTRLTVL.

The chain combines TRBV7-2 with TRBJ1-2; 7 bases match TRBD1. Germline CDR1 is SGHTA and CDR2 is FQGNSA. This CDR3 has 14 amino acids. The trim removed 7 bases at V and 6 bases at J, leaving 11 bases unmatched. In DNA form, the CDR3 reads TGTGCCAGCACGCGAGGGGGCAGGGTCAATGGCTACACCTTC. This translates into CASTRGGRVNGYTF.